This record covers a single TCR beta chain. Its specificity is not known. CDR1 is DFQATT and CDR2 is SNEGSKA in the germline V gene (reference sequence). This CDR3 is 14 amino acids long. The data stem from a study of T cells expressing NK-cell markers. As for the study in general: HCMV seropositivity marked most of the eight sequenced donors; one was seronegative. General observations from the study: Six or seven donors had dominant NKG2C+ clonotypes that comprised roughly 1.0-7.0% of their CD8+ T cells.

For each CDR3 protein, TCRdb gives one entry from its re-call of the 5' RACE reads, without DNA. The sample data list 550,000 or so distinct CDR3 sequences. This chain links TRBV20-1 with TRBJ2-7; TCRdb calls TRBD1, which cannot be checked without DNA. The sequence derives from a man aged 18-30 years in good health. Sequenced material: blood T cells: a sorted CD56 or NKG2C T cell subset, CD4+ or CD8+ T cells, or bulk PBMC T cells (not recorded which). The CDR3 spells CSARGPGRGYEQYF.